This T cell receptor beta chain was obtained from a study of immune characterization of retroperitoneal liposarcoma. TCRdb reanalysed the PCR reads using MiXCR and keeps one entry per CDR3 protein. This table has around 11,000 distinct CDR3 sequences, around 35% appearing once. There are 13 residues in the CDR3. This clonotype occurred a few times. The junction departs from germline at one end; a sequencing error may be responsible. V gene TRBV5-3 combines with J gene TRBJ1-2; D uncertain. TRBV5-3 is assigned to the ORF class and has an uncertain function. The sequence was collected from a female donor with retroperitoneal liposarcoma. Material: tumor tissue. CDR3 coding DNA: TGTGCCAGCAGCTCCCACCTAGGTGTTGGCTACACCTTC. It is translated as CASSSHLGVGYTF.